This TCR beta chain was identified in a study of blood T cell repertoires in COVID-19. Study-level information: The cDNA or gDNA used as material had been derived from T cells, B-cell-depleted T cells, or PBMCs.

Ends included, the CDR3 has 9 residues. Profiling relied on immunoSEQ multiplex PCR, and the TCRdb table lists in-frame clones only, not all of them. Here the sample spans approximately 150,000 clones, approximately 80% being singletons. Turning to this clone: Because it lacks the conserved phenylalanine or tryptophan at the end, this CDR3 is likely a read error. No DNA is shown, since the ends of the CDR3 on it are uncertain; the CDR3 is the one TCRdb lists.

The chain has TRBV21-1 and TRBJ1-6. TRBV21-1 is listed as a pseudogene. Source material: PBMCs or T cells enriched from blood (not recorded which). This clonotype originated in a woman aged 35 to 49 who had recovered from COVID-19. CDR3 amino acids: CASSTGRED.